This TCR beta chain appears in the sequencing data of a study of technical replicates of blood from several donors. The length of the CDR3 is 13 residues. Germline V gene sequence: CDR1 LNHDA, CDR2 SQIVND (reference sequence). V lost 3 bases, J lost 5 bases, and 10 bases lay in between. Profiling relied on immunoSEQ multiplex PCR, and the TCRdb table lists in-frame clones only, not all of them. The table has 70,000 to 95,000 clones, about 91% seen once. The J gene is TRBJ2-5, the V gene TRBV19; D might be TRBD1 (6 bases). The source of this sequence is a human donor in good health. Some clones in this sample may be carry-over from other donors' samples. The sequenced sample was T cells isolated from PBMCs. The DNA for the CDR3 is TGTGCCAGTAGTATCACAGGGCTGGAGACCCAGTACTTC. Translating gives CASSITGLETQYF.